Following are 29 T cell receptor beta chains from one sample sequenced in a study of chemoradiotherapy in HPV16-positive cancers (dated by TCRdb to the early 2020s). Receptors were amplified or captured by the immunoSEQ multiplex PCR assay. The clones in this table, taken by TCRdb from immuneACCESS, are in-frame only. Not every clone is retained; where verified, under half of the shortfall comes from an unresolved V gene, and the cause of the rest is unknown. The sample table lists about 8,800 clones, roughly 70% of them with a count of one. About 9.5% of the sample comes from the top ten. Here the sequenced sample was tumor tissue, taken from a patient who underwent chemoradiotherapy. All receptors derive from a human donor with HPV-associated anogenital cancer.

This sequence joins TRBV5-1 and TRBJ1-5, with D maybe TRBD1 (5 bases). Trimming removed 1 base at V and 0 bases at J, with 8 bases between. Germline-derived CDR1 and CDR2 are SGHRS and YFSETQ. CDR3 length: 15 residues. The CDR3 here is CASSLLGDSNQPQHF. The CDR3 DNA is TGCGCCAGCAGCTTGTTAGGGGATAGCAATCAGCCCCAGCATTTT.

The genes are TRBV6-5 and TRBJ1-5; D is unresolved. Germline CDR1 reads MNHEY; CDR2 reads SVGAGI. V dropped 2 bases and J dropped 6 bases, with 8 bases sitting between them. The CDR3 consists of 13 residues. In DNA, the CDR3 is TGTGCCAGCAGTTACAGGGTCAGTCAGCCCCAGCATTTT. This translates into CASSYRVSQPQHF.

The J gene is TRBJ2-2, the V gene TRBV5-1; 10 bases align to TRBD1. The CDR3 has 16 amino acids. Germline V gene sequence: CDR1 SGHRS, CDR2 YFSETQ. Trimming removed 4 bases from V and 8 bases from J; junction bases left unmatched: 11. The CDR3 DNA reads as TGCGCCAGCAGCCCCGGACAGGGGGGTAAGCAAGGGGAGCTGTTTTTT. Translating it yields CASSPGQGGKQGELFF. The whole variable domain, remainder taken from reference TRBV5-1 and TRBJ2-2, is KAGVTQTPRYLIKTRGQQVTLSCSPISGHRSVSWYQQTPGQGLQFLFEYFSETQRNKGNFPGRFSGRQFSNSRSEMNVSTLELGDSALYLCASSPGQGGKQGELFFGEGSRLTVL.

J is TRBJ2-7 and V is TRBV2; 7 bases agree with TRBD2. Trimming took 3 bases from V and 2 from J; bases not matched to a gene: 13. Germline V gives CDR1 SNHLY, CDR2 FYNNEI. This CDR3 region has 17 residues. CDR3 region: CASSDSMRGGSTYEQYF. The CDR3 DNA reads as TGTGCCAGCAGTGATTCCATGAGAGGCGGGAGCACCTACGAGCAGTACTTC.

The V gene is TRBV5-5, the J gene TRBJ1-3; no reliable D call. The CDR3 has 15 amino acids. V lost 4 bases and J 0 bases, leaving 11 bases between the germline ends. Per germline, CDR1 SGHKS and CDR2 YYEKEE (reference sequence). The CDR3 is CASSLAGNSGNTIYF. CDR3 coding DNA: TGTGCCAGCAGCCTTGCGGGGAACTCTGGAAACACCATATATTTT.

By sample fraction, this clone is medium-sized (0.01 to 0.1%). V and J are TRBV19 and TRBJ2-2, with D unresolved. CDR1 and CDR2 from the germline V gene are LNHDA and SQIVND (reference sequence). With 8 bases removed from V and 0 bases from J, the gap between germline ends came to 7 bases. The CDR3 loop spans 13 amino acids. The CDR3 loop is CASRKTNTGELFF. The CDR3 coding sequence is TGTGCCAGTCGGAAAACGAACACCGGGGAGCTGTTTTTT.

This clone showed up just a few times. The chain recombines TRBV10-1 with TRBJ2-2; D is uncertain. Trimming pared 1 base from V and 5 bases from J, leaving 5 bases between. This CDR3 is 13 amino acids long. Germline loops: CDR1 WNHNN, CDR2 SYGVQD (reference sequence). CDR3 in amino acids: CASSEYRTGELFF. In nucleotides, the CDR3 is TGCGCCAGCAGTGAGTATAGGACCGGGGAGCTGTTTTTT.

This clone occurred a few times. The chain couples TRBV5-1 to TRBJ2-3; 7 bases line up with TRBD2. The CDR3 contains 14 residues. The germline CDR1 and CDR2 sequences are SGHRS and YFSETQ. The trim removed 4 bases at V and 7 bases at J, leaving 9 bases unmatched. The DNA of the CDR3 is TGCGCCAGCAGCCCCCCTAGCGGAGAGAATACGCAGTATTTT. Translating gives CASSPPSGENTQYF.

In regard to this clone: Mismatch with germline at one junction end may stem from a read error. The chain couples TRBV29-1 to TRBJ2-1, with D maybe TRBD1 (6 bases). This CDR3 is built from 12 residues. Germline CDR1 is SQVTM and CDR2 is ANQGSEA. DNA for the CDR3: TGCAGCGCGGCAGGGGTCTACAGTGAGCAGTTCTTC. Translating gives CSAAGVYSEQFF.

The chain recombines TRBV29-1 with TRBJ2-1; 7 nucleotides align to TRBD2. V lost 5 bases to trimming and J lost 0 bases; unmatched junction nucleotides: 10. Germline CDR1 reads SQVTM; CDR2 reads ANQGSEA. The CDR3 covers 16 residues. The CDR3 spells CSVLIWGRASYNEQFF. The CDR3 DNA reads TGCAGCGTTCTAATATGGGGGAGGGCCTCCTACAATGAGCAGTTCTTC.

This rearrangement joins TRBV7-9 to TRBJ2-1, with TRBD2 identical over 14 bases. Germline values: CDR1 SEHNR, CDR2 FQNEAQ (reference sequence). Trimming cost V 5 bases and J 5 bases; bases outside gene matches: 5. CDR3 length: 16 residues. CDR3 residues: CASSGTSGRMDNEQFF. Written as DNA, the CDR3 is TGTGCCAGCAGCGGGACTAGCGGGAGAATGGACAATGAGCAGTTCTTC.

The chain recombines TRBV29-1 with TRBJ2-7; 7 bases match TRBD1. J gave up 4 bases and V 6 bases, and 6 bases lay outside the gene matches. The CDR3 runs to 12 residues. Germline V gives CDR1 SQVTM, CDR2 ANQGSEA. The CDR3 region is CSVVQGMYEQYF. The CDR3 DNA follows: TGCAGCGTGGTACAGGGGATGTACGAGCAGTACTTC.

J is TRBJ2-7 and V is TRBV5-1; TRBD1 matches at 10 bases. Trimming cost V 4 bases and J 5 bases; bases outside gene matches: 6. The V gene's germline CDR1 is SGHRS and CDR2 YFSETQ. This CDR3 contains 14 residues. The CDR3 coding sequence is TGCGCCAGCAGCCCTCAGACAGGGGGCAACGAGCAGTACTTC. Its protein is CASSPQTGGNEQYF. The entire variable domain, with the rest obtained from reference TRBV5-1 and TRBJ2-7, is as follows: KAGVTQTPRYLIKTRGQQVTLSCSPISGHRSVSWYQQTPGQGLQFLFEYFSETQRNKGNFPGRFSGRQFSNSRSEMNVSTLELGDSALYLCASSPQTGGNEQYFGPGTRLTVT.

The rearrangement links TRBV7-8 to TRBJ1-2; the D gene is possibly TRBD1 (6 bases). Germline V gene lookup returns CDR1 SGHVS and CDR2 FQNEAQ. Trimming took off 4 bases at V and 10 bases at J, with 16 bases between the two ends. This CDR3 contains 13 residues. The CDR3 region has the DNA TGTGCCAGCAGCTCGACGACAGGCTCCCTCTACACCTTC. It is translated as CASSSTTGSLYTF.

J is TRBJ2-2 and V is TRBV18, with D tentatively TRBD1 (7 bases). The CDR3 covers 16 residues. V was cut by 4 bases and J by 6 bases, with 18 bases left in between. Germline V lookup: CDR1 KGHSH, CDR2 LQKENI. In nucleotides, the CDR3 is TGTGCCAGCTCACGACTCCAGGGGGGAGATGCCGGGGAGCTGTTTTTT. This gives the protein CASSRLQGGDAGELFF.

The chain carries TRBV9 and TRBJ1-3; the D gene is possibly TRBD1 (6 bases). The ends were cut back, 4 bases at V and 2 bases at J, with 13 bases in the middle. The CDR3 length is 15 residues. Germline V gene data show CDR1 as SGDLS and CDR2 as YYNGEE. CDR3 DNA: TGTGCCAGCAGCTTAAATCAGGGGCCTGGAAACACCATATATTTT. Protein sequence: CASSLNQGPGNTIYF.

The gene calls are TRBV10-2 and TRBJ2-1, with D possibly matching TRBD2 (5 bases). The CDR3 spans 14 residues. Germline CDR1 WSHSY, CDR2 SAAADI. V lost 7 bases to trimming and J lost 2 bases, with 12 bases between them. As DNA, the CDR3 is TGCGCCAGCAATCCTAGCTCGACCTACAATGAGCAGTTCTTC. Protein: CASNPSSTYNEQFF.

V is TRBV6-5 and J is TRBJ1-4; TRBD1 matches at 7 bases. This CDR3 has 15 residues. The junction had 12 bases not matched to a gene; V was cut back by 7 bases and J by 7 bases. Per the germline V gene, CDR1 is MNHEY and CDR2 is SVGAGI. This CDR3 is CASTLTGTSGEKLFF. The CDR3 DNA follows: TGTGCCAGCACCTTGACAGGGACGTCTGGTGAAAAACTGTTTTTT.

The rearrangement links TRBV5-4 to TRBJ2-1, with D possibly being TRBD1 (6 bases). Germline CDR1 is SGHNT and CDR2 is YYREEE (reference sequence). Trimming removed 5 bases from V and 5 bases from J, with 14 bases in between. The CDR3 runs 14 residues. For the CDR3, the DNA is TGTGCCAGCAGTGCACAGGACAGACACAATGAGCAGTTCTTC. It translates to CASSAQDRHNEQFF.

This chain connects TRBV11-2 to TRBJ2-3, with D perhaps TRBD2 (6 bases). Trimming removed 5 bases from V and 6 bases from J, with 18 bases in between. Per the germline V gene, CDR1 is SGHAT and CDR2 is FQNNGV. CDR3 length equals 15 residues. In nucleotides, the CDR3 is TGTGCCAGCAGCCTCAGGACGGGAGTGGCGGATACGCAGTATTTT. It translates to CASSLRTGVADTQYF.

The chain recombines TRBV29-1 with TRBJ1-2; TRBD1 matches 7 bases. The junction had 5 bases not matched to a gene; V was cut back by 6 bases and J by 4 bases. This CDR3 has 12 amino acids. Germline V gene data show CDR1 as SQVTM and CDR2 as ANQGSEA. The CDR3 protein is CSVTGDSYGYTF. The CDR3 DNA sequence: TGCAGCGTCACCGGGGACAGCTATGGCTACACCTTC.

The chain joins TRBV4-1 to TRBJ1-5; D gene unclear. This CDR3 is 16 amino acids long. Trimming left V 4 bases short and J 0 bases short, with 13 bases between. Germline CDR1 MGHRA, CDR2 YSYEKL. CDR3 residues: CASSPSFGVSNQPQHF. CDR3 in DNA: TGCGCCAGCAGCCCAAGTTTTGGGGTTAGCAATCAGCCCCAGCATTTT.

The rearrangement links TRBV28 to TRBJ1-3, with no clear D. The CDR3 sequence is 14 residues long. Trimming took off 6 bases at V and 3 bases at J, with 12 bases between the two ends. CDR1 is MDHEN, CDR2 SYDVKM, per germline. The CDR3 region has the DNA TGTGCCAGCAGCCGCACATCCAGTGGAAACACCATATATTTT. This encodes CASSRTSSGNTIYF.

This rearrangement joins TRBV7-2 to TRBJ1-1; no clear D gene. Germline-derived CDR1 and CDR2 are SGHTA and FQGNSA. The CDR3 has 14 residues. Trimming shortened V by 1 base and J by 4 bases, and 10 bases separated the two germline ends. The DNA of the CDR3 is TGTGCCAGCAGCTTAGACCTTTCAGGCACTGAAGCTTTCTTT. This gives the protein CASSLDLSGTEAFF.

The gene calls are TRBV6-1 and TRBJ2-3, with D tentatively TRBD2 (7 bases). Per the germline V gene, CDR1 is MNHNS and CDR2 is SASEGT. V was shortened by 2 bases and J by 4 bases, with 19 bases between the two germline ends. The CDR3 extends over 17 amino acids. The CDR3 bases are TGTGCCAGCAGTGAAATGGTGGGGGGGGCGGGAGCAGATACGCAGTATTTT. Translated, it gives CASSEMVGGAGADTQYF.

The chain uses TRBV6-6 and TRBJ1-1, with D tentatively TRBD1 (6 bases). Germline CDR1 is MNHNY and CDR2 is SVGAGI (reference sequence). The CDR3 runs 13 residues. With 6 bases removed from V and 8 bases from J, the gap between germline ends came to 16 bases. The CDR3 DNA follows: TGTGCCAGCAGACAGACGCGGGGGCGGGAAGCTTTCTTT. Its translation: CASRQTRGREAFF.

The chain recombines TRBV5-6 with TRBJ2-2, with D tentatively TRBD1 (5 bases). The CDR3 is 14 amino acids. Trimming left V 1 base short and J 3 bases short, with 7 bases between. The germline gives CDR1 SGHDT, CDR2 YYEEEE. The CDR3 sequence: CASSLFRDTGELFF. The CDR3 DNA reads TGTGCCAGCAGCTTGTTCAGGGACACCGGGGAGCTGTTTTTT.

Sample share makes this clone medium-sized. The chain joins TRBV12-5 to TRBJ2-3, with 7 bases matching TRBD2. J was trimmed by 0 bases and V by 5 bases; bases with no gene match: 8. This CDR3 is built from 16 residues. Germline V gives CDR1 LGHNT, CDR2 FRNRAP. The CDR3 spells CASGVRGGGSTDTQYF. The CDR3 bases are TGTGCTAGTGGTGTACGGGGCGGGGGAAGCACAGATACGCAGTATTTT.

The rearrangement links TRBV7-3 to TRBJ2-7; D uncertain. V lost 3 bases to trimming and J lost 3 bases, with 12 bases between them. This CDR3 contains 14 residues. Germline V gene data show CDR1 as SGHTA and CDR2 as FQGTGA. CDR3 sequence reads: CASSFPGEDYEQYF. CDR3 nucleotide sequence: TGTGCCAGCAGCTTTCCAGGCGAGGACTACGAGCAGTACTTC.